The TCR beta chain described here comes from a study of cytomegalovirus exposure and HLA in healthy donors. Study information: Among the approximately 420 donors who were genotyped, roughly 85% fell in the genetic ancestry cluster that is associated with self-reported Caucasian donors.

The CDR3 length is 12 residues. It was healthy bone marrow donors who served as donors. To note about this clone: Its specificity is not known.

General observations from the study: Most likely, a cluster of highly shared sequence variants arose as a sequencing artifact.

Amplification used 60 Vbeta primers and 13 Jbeta primers. The method was immunoSEQ multiplex PCR; TCRdb's version includes in-frame clones alone and lacks a portion of them. In the table there are 180,000 or so clones, 62% of which are singletons. The specimen sequenced was PBMCs. The rearrangement uses TRBV21-1 and TRBJ2-7; TRBD2, the table's D call, was not compared with the DNA. TRBV21-1 is labeled a pseudogene. The sequence was collected from a man in his forties in good health and CMV-seronegative. The DNA for the CDR3 is TGTGCCAGCAGCGACCTCCACTACCAGCAGTACTTC. This codes for CASSDLHYQQYF.